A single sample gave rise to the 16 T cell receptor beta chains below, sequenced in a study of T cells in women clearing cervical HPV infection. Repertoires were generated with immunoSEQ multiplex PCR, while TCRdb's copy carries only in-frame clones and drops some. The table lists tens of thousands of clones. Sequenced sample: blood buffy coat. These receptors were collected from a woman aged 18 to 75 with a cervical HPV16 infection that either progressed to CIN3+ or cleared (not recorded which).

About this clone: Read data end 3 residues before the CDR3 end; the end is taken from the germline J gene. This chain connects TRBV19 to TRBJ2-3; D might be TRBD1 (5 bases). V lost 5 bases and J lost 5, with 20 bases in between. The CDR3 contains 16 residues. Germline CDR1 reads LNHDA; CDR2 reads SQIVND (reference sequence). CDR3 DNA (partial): TGTGCCAGTAGTGTAAAAACAGGTACCCACGTAGATACG. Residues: CASSVKTGTHVDT. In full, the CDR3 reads CASSVKTGTHVDTQYF. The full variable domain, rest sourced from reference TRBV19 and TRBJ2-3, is DGGITQSPKYLFRKEGQNVTLSCEQNLNHDAMYWYRQDPGQGLRLIYYSQIVNDFQKGDIAEGYSVSREKKESFPLTVTSAQKNPTAFYLCASSVKTGTHVDTQYFGPGTRLTVL.

The sequenced CDR3 bases are TGTGCCAGCAGTCCCCGGGACAGGGTAAACAATGAG. This gives the protein CASSPRDRVNNE. The full CDR3 reads CASSPRDRVNNEQFF. This sequence joins TRBV6-2 or TRBV6-3 and TRBJ2-1, with 9 positions matching TRBD1. The observed sequence ends 3 residues before the CDR3 terminus, with the missing tail filled in from the germline J gene. Germline values: CDR1 MNHEY, CDR2 SVGEGT. The CDR3 extends over 15 amino acids. Trimming at V came to 5 bases and at J to 5 bases, leaving 7 bases not matched to a gene.

Incomplete CDR3 DNA: TGTGCCAGCAGCTCCTCGGGGGTCCGGGAGACG. Its protein product is CASSSSGVRET. From start to end, the CDR3 is CASSSSGVRETQYF. V and J are TRBV7-6 and TRBJ2-3, with TRBD2 as a possible D gene (6 bases). Sequencing ends 3 residues short of the CDR3 end; the germline J gene provides the rest. Germline V gives CDR1 SGHVS, CDR2 FNYEAQ. The CDR3 contains 14 residues. The full variable domain, completed using reference TRBV7-6 and TRBJ2-3, is GAGVSQSPRYKVTKRGQDVALRCDPISGHVSLYWYRQALGQGPEFLTYFNYEAQQDKSGLPNDRFSAERPEGSISTLTIQRTEQRDSAMYRCASSSSGVRETQYFGPGTRLTVL.

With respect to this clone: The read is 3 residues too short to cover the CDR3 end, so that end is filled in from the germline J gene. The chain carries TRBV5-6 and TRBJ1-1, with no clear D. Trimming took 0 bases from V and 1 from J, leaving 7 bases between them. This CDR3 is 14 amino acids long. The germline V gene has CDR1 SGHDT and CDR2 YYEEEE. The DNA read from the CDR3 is TGTGCCAGCAGCTTGGTCGGTTCGAACACTGAA. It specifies CASSLVGSNTE. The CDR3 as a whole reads CASSLVGSNTEAFF. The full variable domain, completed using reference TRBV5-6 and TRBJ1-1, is DAGVTQSPTHLIKTRGQQVTLRCSPKSGHDTVSWYQQALGQGPQFIFQYYEEEERQRGNFPDRFSGHQFPNYSSELNVNALLLGDSALYLCASSLVGSNTEAFFGQGTRLTVV.

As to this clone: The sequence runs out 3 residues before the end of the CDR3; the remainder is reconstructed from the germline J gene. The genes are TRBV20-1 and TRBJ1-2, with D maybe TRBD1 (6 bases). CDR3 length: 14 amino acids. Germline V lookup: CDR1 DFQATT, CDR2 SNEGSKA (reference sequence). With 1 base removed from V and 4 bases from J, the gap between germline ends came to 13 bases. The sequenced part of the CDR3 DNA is TGCAGTGCTAGAGGGGGGCCCGACACCTATGGC. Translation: CSARGGPDTYG. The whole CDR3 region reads CSARGGPDTYGYTF.

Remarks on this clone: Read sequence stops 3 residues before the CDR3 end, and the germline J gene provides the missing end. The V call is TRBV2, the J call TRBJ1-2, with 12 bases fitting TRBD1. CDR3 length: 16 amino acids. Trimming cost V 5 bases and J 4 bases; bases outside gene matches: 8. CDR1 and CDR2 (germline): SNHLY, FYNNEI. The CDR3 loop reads CASSSRDRGRPYGYTF. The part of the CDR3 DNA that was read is TGTGCCAGCAGTTCTCGGGACAGGGGGCGCCCCTATGGC.

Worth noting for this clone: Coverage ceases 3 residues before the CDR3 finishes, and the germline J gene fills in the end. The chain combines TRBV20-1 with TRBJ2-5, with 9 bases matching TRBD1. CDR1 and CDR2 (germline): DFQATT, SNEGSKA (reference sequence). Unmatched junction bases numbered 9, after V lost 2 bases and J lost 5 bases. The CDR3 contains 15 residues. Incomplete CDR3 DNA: TGCAGTGCTAGACCCTGGACAGGGGCGGGGGAGACC. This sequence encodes CSARPWTGAGET. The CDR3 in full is CSARPWTGAGETQYF.

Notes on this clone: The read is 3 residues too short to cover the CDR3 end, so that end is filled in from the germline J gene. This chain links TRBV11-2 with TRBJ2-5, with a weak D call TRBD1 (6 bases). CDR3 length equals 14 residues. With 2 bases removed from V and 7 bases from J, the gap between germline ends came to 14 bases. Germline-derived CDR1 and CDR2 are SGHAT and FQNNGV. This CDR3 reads CASSLSDLRGTQYF. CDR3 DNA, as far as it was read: TGTGCCAGCAGCTTATCGGACCTCAGGGGGACC.

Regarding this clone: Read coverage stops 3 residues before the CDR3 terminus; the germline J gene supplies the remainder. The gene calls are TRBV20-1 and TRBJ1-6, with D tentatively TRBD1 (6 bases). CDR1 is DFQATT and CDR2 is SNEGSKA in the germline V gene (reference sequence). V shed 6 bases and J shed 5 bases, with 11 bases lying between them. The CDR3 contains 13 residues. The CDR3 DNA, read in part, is TGCAGTGCGAGGACAGATGATAATTCACCC. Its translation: CSARTDDNSP. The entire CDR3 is CSARTDDNSPLHF.

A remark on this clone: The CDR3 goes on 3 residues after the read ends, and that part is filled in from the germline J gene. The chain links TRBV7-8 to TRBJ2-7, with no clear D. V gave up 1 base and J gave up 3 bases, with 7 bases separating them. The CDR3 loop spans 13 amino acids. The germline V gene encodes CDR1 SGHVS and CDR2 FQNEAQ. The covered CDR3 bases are TGTGCCAGCAGCTTAGGTAGAAACTACGAG. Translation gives CASSLGRNYE. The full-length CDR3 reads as CASSLGRNYEQYF. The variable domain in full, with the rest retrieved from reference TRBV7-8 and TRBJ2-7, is GAGVSQSPRYKVAKRGQDVALRCDPISGHVSLFWYQQALGQGPEFLTYFQNEAQLDKSGLPSDRFFAERPEGSVSTLKIQRTQQEDSAVYLCASSLGRNYEQYFGPGTRLTVT.

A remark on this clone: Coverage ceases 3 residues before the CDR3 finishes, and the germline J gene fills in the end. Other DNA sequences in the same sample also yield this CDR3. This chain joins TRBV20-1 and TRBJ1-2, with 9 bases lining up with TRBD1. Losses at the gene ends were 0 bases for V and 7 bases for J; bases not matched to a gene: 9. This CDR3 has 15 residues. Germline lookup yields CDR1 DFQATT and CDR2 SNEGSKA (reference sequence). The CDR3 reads CSAREGGQGGFGYTF. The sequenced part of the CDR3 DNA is TGCAGTGCTAGAGAAGGGGGACAGGGAGGGTTTGGC.

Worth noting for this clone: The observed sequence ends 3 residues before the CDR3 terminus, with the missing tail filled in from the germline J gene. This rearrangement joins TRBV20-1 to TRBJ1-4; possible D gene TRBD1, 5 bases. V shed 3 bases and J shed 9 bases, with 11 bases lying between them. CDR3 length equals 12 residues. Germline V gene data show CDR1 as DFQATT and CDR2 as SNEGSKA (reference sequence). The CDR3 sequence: CSASDRQKKLFF. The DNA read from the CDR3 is TGCAGTGCTAGTGACCGACAGAAAAAA.

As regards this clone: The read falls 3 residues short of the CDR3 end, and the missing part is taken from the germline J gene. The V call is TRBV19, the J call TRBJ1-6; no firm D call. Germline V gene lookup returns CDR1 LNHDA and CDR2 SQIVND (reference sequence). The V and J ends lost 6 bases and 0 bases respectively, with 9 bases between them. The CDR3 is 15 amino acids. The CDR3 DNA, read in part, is TGTGCCAGTAGGCTCAGTGACTCCTATAATTCACCC. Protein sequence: CASRLSDSYNSP. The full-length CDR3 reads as CASRLSDSYNSPLHF.

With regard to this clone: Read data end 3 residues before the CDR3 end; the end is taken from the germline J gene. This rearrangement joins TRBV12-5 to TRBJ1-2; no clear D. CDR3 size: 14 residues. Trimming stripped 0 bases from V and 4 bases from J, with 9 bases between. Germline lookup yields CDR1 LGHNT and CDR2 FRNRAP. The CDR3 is CASGLVSQLYGYTF. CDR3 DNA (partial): TGTGCTAGTGGTTTGGTTTCACAGCTCTATGGC.

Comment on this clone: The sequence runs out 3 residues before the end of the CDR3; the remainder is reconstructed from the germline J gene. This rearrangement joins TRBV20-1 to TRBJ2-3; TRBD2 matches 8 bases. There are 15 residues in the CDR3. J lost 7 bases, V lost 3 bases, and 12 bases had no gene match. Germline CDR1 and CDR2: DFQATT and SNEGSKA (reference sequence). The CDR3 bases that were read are TGCAGTGCTAGCTTCGGGGGGGCAGGTCGGAATACG. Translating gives CSASFGGAGRNT. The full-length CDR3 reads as CSASFGGAGRNTQYF.

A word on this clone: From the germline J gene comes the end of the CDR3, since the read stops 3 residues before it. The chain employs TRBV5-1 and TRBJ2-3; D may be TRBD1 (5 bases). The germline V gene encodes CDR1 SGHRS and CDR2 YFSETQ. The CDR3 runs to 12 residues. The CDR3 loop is CASRQGQETQYF. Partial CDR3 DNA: TGCGCCAGCAGGCAGGGCCAAGAGACG.